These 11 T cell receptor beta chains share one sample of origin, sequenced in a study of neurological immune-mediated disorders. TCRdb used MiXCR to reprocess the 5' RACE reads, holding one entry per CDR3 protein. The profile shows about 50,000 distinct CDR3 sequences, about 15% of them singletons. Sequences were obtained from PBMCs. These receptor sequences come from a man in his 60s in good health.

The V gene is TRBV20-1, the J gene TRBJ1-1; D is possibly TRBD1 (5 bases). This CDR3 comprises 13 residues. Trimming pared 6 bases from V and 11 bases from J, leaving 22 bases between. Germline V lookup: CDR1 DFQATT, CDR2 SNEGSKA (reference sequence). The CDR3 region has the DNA TGCAGTGCACCGGGACGGACGAACTCCGGGGCTTTCTTT. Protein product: CSAPGRTNSGAFF.

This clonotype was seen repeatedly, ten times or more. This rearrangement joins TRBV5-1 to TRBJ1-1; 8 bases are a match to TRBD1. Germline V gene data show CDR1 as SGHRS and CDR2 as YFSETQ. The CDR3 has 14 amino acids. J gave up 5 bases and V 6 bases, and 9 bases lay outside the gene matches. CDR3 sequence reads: CASTLGRGRTEAFF. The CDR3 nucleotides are TGCGCCAGCACCCTAGGCAGGGGGCGAACTGAAGCTTTCTTT.

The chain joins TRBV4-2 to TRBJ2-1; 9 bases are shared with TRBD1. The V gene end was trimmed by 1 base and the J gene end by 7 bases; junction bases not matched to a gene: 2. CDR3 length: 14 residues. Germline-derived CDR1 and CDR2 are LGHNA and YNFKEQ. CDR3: CASSQAGTGNEQFF. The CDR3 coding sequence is TGTGCCAGCAGCCAAGCCGGGACAGGGAATGAGCAGTTCTTC.

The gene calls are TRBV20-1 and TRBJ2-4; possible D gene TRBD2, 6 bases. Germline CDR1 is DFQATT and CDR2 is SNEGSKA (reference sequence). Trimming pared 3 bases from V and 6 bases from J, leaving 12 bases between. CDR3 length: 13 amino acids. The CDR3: CSARVFGGNIQYF. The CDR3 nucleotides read TGCAGTGCTAGGGTGTTCGGGGGAAACATTCAGTACTTC.

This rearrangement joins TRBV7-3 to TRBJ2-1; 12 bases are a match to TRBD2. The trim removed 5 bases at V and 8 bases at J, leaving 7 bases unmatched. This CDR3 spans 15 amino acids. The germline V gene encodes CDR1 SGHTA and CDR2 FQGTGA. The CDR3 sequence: CASSLAGGVNYEQFF. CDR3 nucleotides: TGTGCCAGCAGCCTAGCGGGAGGGGTGAACTATGAGCAGTTCTTC.

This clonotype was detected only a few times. CDR3 in DNA: TGTGCCAGCAGCTTAGCCGGCGGTGGGGGGCCGACCTACAATGAGCAGTTCTTC. Translated, it gives CASSLAGGGGPTYNEQFF. This chain connects TRBV7-7 to TRBJ2-1; TRBD1 or TRBD2 may be the D gene (6 bases each). The CDR3 is made up of 18 amino acids. V lost 0 bases and J lost 2, with 17 bases in between. CDR1 is SSHAT, CDR2 FNYEAQ, per germline (reference sequence).

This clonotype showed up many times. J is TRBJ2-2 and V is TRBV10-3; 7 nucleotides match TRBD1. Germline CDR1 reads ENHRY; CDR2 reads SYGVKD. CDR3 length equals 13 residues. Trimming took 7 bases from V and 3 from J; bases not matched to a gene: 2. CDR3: CAITGTDTGELFF. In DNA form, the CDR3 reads TGTGCCATCACCGGGACAGACACCGGGGAGCTGTTTTTT.

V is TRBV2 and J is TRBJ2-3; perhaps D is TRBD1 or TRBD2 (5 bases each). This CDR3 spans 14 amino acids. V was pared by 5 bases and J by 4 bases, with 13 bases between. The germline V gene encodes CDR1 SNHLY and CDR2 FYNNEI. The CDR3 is CASSSGQPADTQYF. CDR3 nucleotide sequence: TGTGCCAGCAGTTCGGGGCAACCGGCAGATACGCAGTATTTT.

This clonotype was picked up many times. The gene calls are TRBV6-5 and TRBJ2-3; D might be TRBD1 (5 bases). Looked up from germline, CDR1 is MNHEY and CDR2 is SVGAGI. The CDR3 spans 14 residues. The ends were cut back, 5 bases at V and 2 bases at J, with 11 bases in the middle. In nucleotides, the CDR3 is TGTGCCAGCAGTAGAACAGGTACCACAGATACGCAGTATTTT. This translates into CASSRTGTTDTQYF.

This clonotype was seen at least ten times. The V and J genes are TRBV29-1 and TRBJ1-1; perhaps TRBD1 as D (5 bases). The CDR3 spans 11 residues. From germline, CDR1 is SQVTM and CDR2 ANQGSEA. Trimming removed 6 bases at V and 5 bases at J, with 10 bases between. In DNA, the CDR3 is TGCAGCGTATCAGAGGGGACTGAAGCTTTCTTT. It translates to CSVSEGTEAFF.

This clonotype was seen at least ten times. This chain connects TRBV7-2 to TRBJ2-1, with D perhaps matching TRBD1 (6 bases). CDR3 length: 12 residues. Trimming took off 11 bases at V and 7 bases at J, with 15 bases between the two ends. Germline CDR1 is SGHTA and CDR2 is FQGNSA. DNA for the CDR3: TGTGCCGGGGGCGAACCCTTAAATGAGCAGTTCTTC. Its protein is CAGGEPLNEQFF.